This T cell receptor (beta chain) originates from a study of blood T cell repertoires in COVID-19. The overall study: From the United States, Italy and Spain came samples of acute and convalescent COVID-19. From T cells, B-cell-depleted T cells, or PBMCs came the material, which was cDNA or gDNA.

One Seattle source followed patients from active infection through their disease course. This clone was seen a single time. The V end lost 0 bases, the J end lost 4 bases, and 15 bases lay between the germline ends. Germline V lookup: CDR1 LGHDT, CDR2 YNNKEL (reference sequence). This CDR3 has 16 residues. In the original workflow: It was from reference gene primer amplification that nucleated cell counts were estimated. Libraries were prepared by immunoSEQ multiplex PCR; TCRdb keeps only in-frame clonotypes and omits some of them. V, J and clone size were drawn from that table, and D and trimming were deduced from the DNA. The sample shows over 55,000 clones, 75% to 85% of them seen only once.

The clonotype comes from a man in his fifties with COVID-19, enrolled during active disease. This chain uses TRBV3-1 (or the pseudogene TRBV3-2) with TRBJ2-5, with a possible D match to TRBD1 (5 bases). The sample consisted of peripheral blood. The chain's CDR3 is CASSQELGLVVETQYF. The DNA for the CDR3 is TGTGCCAGCAGCCAAGAATTGGGGCTAGTGGTAGAGACCCAGTACTTC.